This T cell receptor (beta chain) was recovered during a study of cytomegalovirus exposure and HLA in healthy donors. The V gene lost 1 base and the J gene lost 5 bases, with 15 bases spanning the gap. The CDR3 length is 16 residues. The germline CDR1 and CDR2 sequences are SEHNR and FQNEAQ (reference sequence). Overall study results and limits: Some TCR beta chains (roughly 160 of them) were listed as cytomegalovirus-associated.

The PCR used 60 Vbeta and 13 Jbeta primers. The repertoire was sequenced with immunoSEQ multiplex PCR; TCRdb's copy has only in-frame clones and lacks some. Of approximately 65,000 clones in the sample, 65% to 70% were seen once. This clone was counted a single time. Its specificity is unknown. Samples came from healthy bone marrow donors. Sample: PBMCs. This receptor was identified in a man between 40 and 49 years old in good health and CMV-seropositive. The chain employs TRBV7-9 and TRBJ1-5; D may be TRBD1 (5 bases). CDR3 loop: CASSLGAGIGDQPQHF. Written as DNA, the CDR3 is TGTGCCAGCAGCTTAGGGGCAGGGATAGGCGATCAGCCCCAGCATTTT.